Shown below are 26 T cell receptor beta chains from a single sample sequenced in a study of cytomegalovirus exposure and HLA in healthy donors. Primers: 60 Vbeta forward and 13 Jbeta reverse. Clones were read by immunoSEQ multiplex PCR, and TCRdb kept only the in-frame ones, dropping some. The sample includes approximately 150,000 clones, roughly 68% seen only once; the top ten take more than 9%. The specimen was PBMCs. The receptors derive from a young man in good health and CMV-seropositive.

This clone was seen a single time. The V and J genes are TRBV2 and TRBJ1-3; maybe TRBD1 (6 bases). The V end was cut by 7 bases, the J end by 0 bases, with 13 bases between. Germline values: CDR1 SNHLY, CDR2 FYNNEI. The CDR3 has 15 residues. CDR3 nucleotides: TGTGCCAGCAAGAGGGACATCCCCTCTGGAAACACCATATATTTT. Encoded protein: CASKRDIPSGNTIYF.

V is TRBV18 and J is TRBJ1-1; D remains unclear. This CDR3 has 9 amino acids. Germline-derived CDR1 and CDR2 are KGHSH and LQKENI. Trimming shortened V by 11 bases and J by 10 bases, and 11 bases separated the two germline ends. CDR3 coding DNA: TGTGCCCGCGGGGTAGGAGCTTTCTTT. Amino acid sequence: CARGVGAFF.

The rearrangement links TRBV7-2 to TRBJ1-2; no clear D. The CDR3 is made up of 15 amino acids. Deletions cut 1 base from V and 0 bases from J, with 9 bases between. Germline assignment: CDR1 SGHTA and CDR2 FQGNSA. Here the CDR3 reads CASSLGRGANYGYTF. In DNA form, the CDR3 reads TGTGCCAGCAGCTTAGGGCGCGGGGCTAACTATGGCTACACCTTC.

The chain has TRBV9 and TRBJ1-2, with D perhaps TRBD1 (5 bases). V shed 4 bases and J shed 8 bases, with 18 bases lying between them. The germline V gene has CDR1 SGDLS and CDR2 YYNGEE. The CDR3 has 14 residues. CDR3 protein: CASSPGDRTRGYTF. The CDR3 coding sequence is TGTGCCAGCAGCCCGGGGGACCGCACTCGGGGCTACACCTTC.

This chain joins TRBV28 and TRBJ1-6; a possible D gene is TRBD1 (6 bases). The germline V and J ends were trimmed by 6 bases and 4 bases, with 13 bases remaining between them. CDR3 size: 15 residues. CDR1 and CDR2 (germline): MDHEN, SYDVKM. The CDR3 reads CASSPGTSYNSPLHF. In nucleotides, the CDR3 is TGTGCCAGCAGCCCTGGGACAAGTTATAATTCACCCCTCCACTTT.

The chain links TRBV7-2 to TRBJ2-7, with D unclear. The CDR3 is 14 residues long. Germline CDR1 SGHTA, CDR2 FQGNSA. Trimming took 3 bases from V and 1 from J, leaving 10 bases between them. For the CDR3, the DNA is TGTGCCAGCAGCTTCTCCGCGGTTTCCTACGAGCAGTACTTC. Translation gives CASSFSAVSYEQYF.

This chain uses TRBV5-6 with TRBJ2-2; 16 bases map to TRBD2. Trimming removed 4 bases from V and 7 bases from J; junction bases left unmatched: 13. Germline loops: CDR1 SGHDT, CDR2 YYEEEE. The CDR3 runs 19 residues. CDR3 sequence (DNA): TGTGCCAGCAGCGGACTCGGGACTAGCGGGAGGGCCACCAACGGGGAGCTGTTTTTT. Amino acid sequence: CASSGLGTSGRATNGELFF. Complete variable domain (other parts from reference TRBV5-6 and TRBJ2-2): DAGVTQSPTHLIKTRGQQVTLRCSPKSGHDTVSWYQQALGQGPQFIFQYYEEEERQRGNFPDRFSGHQFPNYSSELNVNALLLGDSALYLCASSGLGTSGRATNGELFFGEGSRLTVL.

The chain employs TRBV19 and TRBJ1-1, with D tentatively TRBD1 (5 bases). This CDR3 is built from 16 residues. The V gene lost 3 bases and the J gene lost 4 bases, with 18 bases spanning the gap. Germline lookup yields CDR1 LNHDA and CDR2 SQIVND (reference sequence). DNA of the CDR3: TGTGCCAGTAGTATTATCGGAGGGGTGAAAGGCACTGAAGCTTTCTTT. It is translated as CASSIIGGVKGTEAFF.

The V and J genes are TRBV6-1 and TRBJ2-1, with 9 bases aligning to TRBD2. CDR3 length: 14 residues. V gave up 6 bases and J gave up 7 bases; unmatched junction bases: 7. Germline V gene data show CDR1 as MNHNS and CDR2 as SASEGT. The CDR3 loop is CASRAGLAVNEQFF. CDR3 in DNA: TGTGCCAGCAGAGCGGGACTAGCCGTGAATGAGCAGTTCTTC.

As concerns this clone: One end of the junction fails to match germline, which may point to a read error. Other DNA sequences in this sample translate to the same CDR3. This chain uses TRBV27 with TRBJ1-5; no definite D call. This CDR3 spans 13 amino acids. CDR1 and CDR2 (germline): MNHEY, SMNVEV (reference sequence). The CDR3 loop is CASSFVRGQPQHF. For the CDR3, the DNA is TGTGCCAGTAGTTTTGTCCGGGGTCAGCCCCAGCATTTT.

A few counts support this clone. The CDR3, as DNA: TGTGCCAGCAGCTTCTCTGGACAGGGGGCCTACAATGAGCAGTTCTTC. Translation: CASSFSGQGAYNEQFF. The genes are TRBV7-9 and TRBJ2-1; TRBD1 matches at 10 bases. Germline CDR1 reads SEHNR; CDR2 reads FQNEAQ (reference sequence). The ends lost 3 bases at V and 2 bases at J; junction bases unmatched: 4. The CDR3 length is 16 residues.

The chain joins TRBV7-9 to TRBJ1-1; D gene unclear. Trimming shortened V by 3 bases and J by 0 bases, and 8 bases separated the two germline ends. Looked up from germline, CDR1 is SEHNR and CDR2 is FQNEAQ (reference sequence). This CDR3 spans 14 amino acids. In nucleotides, the CDR3 is TGTGCCAGCAGCTTTGGAGTGATGAACACTGAAGCTTTCTTT. As protein: CASSFGVMNTEAFF. Together with reference TRBV7-9 and TRBJ1-1, the CDR3 gives the full variable domain: DTGVSQNPRHKITKRGQNVTFRCDPISEHNRLYWYRQTLGQGPEFLTYFQNEAQLEKSRLLSDRFSAERPKGSFSTLEIQRTEQGDSAMYLCASSFGVMNTEAFFGQGTRLTVV.

This chain uses TRBV6-5 with TRBJ2-7; tentatively, D is TRBD2 (5 bases). V lost 6 bases to trimming and J lost 2 bases, with 8 bases between them. The CDR3 is 12 residues long. Germline CDR1 reads MNHEY; CDR2 reads SVGAGI. For the CDR3, the DNA is TGTGCCAGCAGGAGAGGGACCTACGAGCAGTACTTC. Residues: CASRRGTYEQYF.

The chain recombines TRBV12-5 with TRBJ2-5; D possibly corresponds to TRBD2 (5 bases). Germline assignment: CDR1 LGHNT and CDR2 FRNRAP. The ends were cut back, 3 bases at V and 4 bases at J, with 9 bases in the middle. This CDR3 is 13 amino acids long. The CDR3 DNA is TGTGCTAGTGGTTTACGGGATAGAGAGACCCAGTACTTC. Protein sequence: CASGLRDRETQYF.

The chain carries TRBV5-1 and TRBJ1-1, with 7 bases aligning to TRBD1. This CDR3 is built from 13 residues. The germline CDR1 and CDR2 sequences are SGHRS and YFSETQ. V shed 4 bases, J shed 3 bases, and the junction held 3 bases outside the gene matches. The chain's CDR3 is CASSPRGDTEAFF. The DNA of the CDR3 is TGCGCCAGCAGCCCCAGGGGGGACACTGAAGCTTTCTTT.

The V and J genes are TRBV5-1 and TRBJ2-1; TRBD1 might be the D (5 bases). V was cut by 0 bases and J by 7 bases, with 14 bases left in between. Germline V gene sequence: CDR1 SGHRS, CDR2 YFSETQ. The CDR3 is made up of 15 amino acids. The CDR3 is CASSLEKQARNEQFF. The CDR3 coding sequence is TGCGCCAGCAGCTTGGAAAAACAGGCTCGGAATGAGCAGTTCTTC.

V and J are TRBV27 and TRBJ2-1; D is undetermined. The CDR3 runs to 13 residues. The germline V gene has CDR1 MNHEY and CDR2 SMNVEV (reference sequence). The V end lost 8 bases, the J end lost 4 bases, and 12 bases lay between the germline ends. CDR3 coding DNA: TGTGCCAGCTCCGGGTCCACGTACAATGAGCAGTTCTTC. It specifies CASSGSTYNEQFF.

The chain has TRBV19 and TRBJ2-7, with 8 bases aligning to TRBD2. The trim removed 5 bases at V and 6 bases at J, leaving 9 bases unmatched. There are 14 residues in the CDR3. The germline V gene has CDR1 LNHDA and CDR2 SQIVND (reference sequence). The CDR3 loop reads CASSVREGHIEQYF. The DNA for the CDR3 is TGTGCCAGTAGTGTTCGGGAGGGCCACATCGAGCAGTACTTC. The full variable domain, its missing parts supplied by reference TRBV19 and TRBJ2-7, is DGGITQSPKYLFRKEGQNVTLSCEQNLNHDAMYWYRQDPGQGLRLIYYSQIVNDFQKGDIAEGYSVSREKKESFPLTVTSAQKNPTAFYLCASSVREGHIEQYFGPGTRLTVT.

V is TRBV28 and J is TRBJ2-5; D not certain. Trimming removed 5 bases from V and 5 bases from J, with 9 bases in between. The CDR3 is made up of 12 amino acids. Germline loops: CDR1 MDHEN, CDR2 SYDVKM. The CDR3: CASSLLRETQYF. The DNA for the CDR3 is TGTGCCAGCAGTCTCCTTCGGGAGACCCAGTACTTC.

The rearrangement uses TRBV18 and TRBJ2-1; TRBD2 aligns across 12 bases. CDR3 length: 18 amino acids. J gave up 6 bases and V 0 bases, and 9 bases lay outside the gene matches. Germline values: CDR1 KGHSH, CDR2 LQKENI. DNA for the CDR3: TGTGCCAGCTCACCACCGGGGCGGCTAGCGGGAGGGCCCAATGAGCAGTTCTTC. Translating it yields CASSPPGRLAGGPNEQFF.

This chain uses TRBV7-9 with TRBJ2-7, with 9 bases identical to TRBD2. V lost 5 bases, J lost 4 bases, and 15 bases stayed unmatched. This CDR3 region has 17 residues. Looked up from germline, CDR1 is SEHNR and CDR2 is FQNEAQ (reference sequence). The CDR3 DNA sequence: TGTGCCAGCAGCCCCCGAGCGGGCGGGAGGGGACTTTACGAGCAGTACTTC. Protein product: CASSPRAGGRGLYEQYF. Together with reference TRBV7-9 and TRBJ2-7, the CDR3 gives the full variable domain: DTGVSQNPRHKITKRGQNVTFRCDPISEHNRLYWYRQTLGQGPEFLTYFQNEAQLEKSRLLSDRFSAERPKGSFSTLEIQRTEQGDSAMYLCASSPRAGGRGLYEQYFGPGTRLTVT.

The table lists this clone with a count of one. The chain has TRBV29-1 and TRBJ2-1, with D perhaps TRBD1 (6 bases). CDR1 and CDR2 (germline): SQVTM, ANQGSEA. V was cut by 0 bases and J by 3 bases, with 6 bases left in between. This CDR3 has 13 residues. The CDR3 DNA is TGCAGCGTTGAAGACAGGGGCTACAATGAGCAGTTCTTC. This sequence encodes CSVEDRGYNEQFF.

This clone was detected a few times. The chain links TRBV7-9 to TRBJ2-7; possibly TRBD2 for D (5 bases). Trimming took off 5 bases at V and 3 bases at J, with 11 bases between the two ends. The CDR3 length is 13 residues. Germline V gives CDR1 SEHNR, CDR2 FQNEAQ (reference sequence). CDR3 nucleotides: TGTGCCAGCAGCCCCCCTCGGGGCTACGAGCAGTACTTC. Protein: CASSPPRGYEQYF. The entire variable domain, with the rest obtained from reference TRBV7-9 and TRBJ2-7, is as follows: DTGVSQNPRHKITKRGQNVTFRCDPISEHNRLYWYRQTLGQGPEFLTYFQNEAQLEKSRLLSDRFSAERPKGSFSTLEIQRTEQGDSAMYLCASSPPRGYEQYFGPGTRLTVT.

The chain combines TRBV4-1 with TRBJ2-2, with 9 nucleotides matching TRBD2. Germline V gene data show CDR1 as MGHRA and CDR2 as YSYEKL. After removal of 4 bases from V and 5 bases from J, the junction contained 8 bases not matched to a gene. The CDR3 spans 16 residues. The CDR3 loop is CASSPLGTSLTGELFF. CDR3 nucleotide sequence: TGCGCCAGCAGCCCATTAGGGACTAGCTTGACCGGGGAGCTGTTTTTT.

V usage is TRBV28 and J usage is TRBJ2-7; 7 positions match TRBD1. The germline gives CDR1 MDHEN, CDR2 SYDVKM. The length of the CDR3 is 12 residues. With 5 bases clipped from V and 12 bases from J, the junction kept 10 bases outside the gene matches. The CDR3 loop reads CASSMERGRGYF. The CDR3 coding sequence is TGTGCCAGCAGTATGGAAAGGGGGCGCGGGTACTTC.

This clone has more than one count but fewer than ten. The chain employs TRBV11-2 and TRBJ2-1; no reliable D call. CDR3 size: 13 residues. V was shortened by 5 bases and J by 8 bases, with 13 bases between the two germline ends. Germline loops: CDR1 SGHAT, CDR2 FQNNGV. CDR3 in DNA: TGTGCCAGCAGCGCCGGGTCTACGGATGAGCAGTTCTTC. Translating gives CASSAGSTDEQFF.